This TCR beta chain stems from a study of cytomegalovirus exposure and HLA in healthy donors. Study outcomes and limitations: The authors listed some 160 TCR beta chains as cytomegalovirus-associated. Reports indicate that TCR beta sequences accurately predicted the HLA-A and HLA-B alleles of most subjects. Apparent HLA restriction characterized most CMV-associated TCR beta chains in a later analysis.

PCR was performed using 60 Vbeta and 13 Jbeta primers. Assay: immunoSEQ multiplex PCR; the TCRdb copy retains only in-frame clones and omits some. The sample lists approximately 100,000 clones; 79% were seen once. Remarks on this clone: What it binds is not known.

The CDR3 totals 12 residues. Per germline, CDR1 SGHAT and CDR2 FQNNGV. Trimming took 1 base from V and 3 from J, leaving 4 bases between them. V and J are TRBV11-2 and TRBJ2-7; D is unclear. The TCR originated in a middle-aged man in good health and CMV-seropositive. Sequenced material: PBMCs. The CDR3 sequence: CASSLVFYEQYF. CDR3 nucleotide sequence: TGTGCCAGCAGCTTAGTCTTCTACGAGCAGTACTTC.